There are many counts of the clone carrying this T cell receptor beta chain. The antigen is unknown. TCRdb re-called the 5' RACE reads with MiXCR, one entry per CDR3 protein. The table includes around 400,000 distinct CDR3 sequences, around a tenth detected once. This specimen comes from a study of T cells after yellow fever vaccination. Study-level results: The study noted that FACS-sorted repertoires could contain abundant clonotypes contaminating from the bulk population. At around 95% for CD4 and approximately 89% for CD8, most primary-vaccination clones showed up again after the booster.

CDR1 and CDR2 from the germline V gene are MNHEY and SMNVEV (reference sequence). Trimming left V 5 bases short and J 0 bases short, with 13 bases between. The CDR3 length is 15 residues. The material sequenced was PBMCs, taken on the day of the first yellow fever vaccination. The V gene is TRBV27, the J gene TRBJ2-5; tentatively, D is TRBD1 (5 bases). This receptor was taken from a man in his late teens or twenties who received the YFV17D yellow fever vaccine. For the CDR3, the DNA is TGTGCCAGCAGTAAAACAGGAACGTACCAAGAGACCCAGTACTTC. Protein: CASSKTGTYQETQYF.